The source of this T cell receptor beta chain is a study of blood T cell repertoires in COVID-19. Across the whole study: Both acute and convalescent COVID-19 samples were obtained from the United States, Italy and Spain. Sources were T cells, B-cell-depleted T cells, or PBMCs; the material itself was cDNA or gDNA.

Per the authors' pipeline: Reference gene primers were amplified, and this amplification served to estimate nucleated cell counts. This table comes from immunoSEQ multiplex PCR, and its TCRdb copy is limited to in-frame clones, with some not included. For V, J and clone size, that table is used; D and trimming come from the DNA. The sample yields approximately 76,000 clones, about 86% seen once. Trimming removed 3 bases from V and 8 bases from J; junction bases left unmatched: 9. This CDR3 region has 13 residues. Germline CDR1 is DFQATT and CDR2 is SNEGSKA (reference sequence). What was sequenced was peripheral blood. This TCR came from a man older than 75 with active or convalescent COVID-19. This chain joins TRBV20-1 and TRBJ1-1; 7 bases match TRBD1. The CDR3, as DNA: TGCAGTGCTAGTCTAGGGGGCGGGTCAGAAGCTTTCTTT. It translates to CSASLGGGSEAFF.